The 31 T cell receptor beta chains below all came from one sample that was sequenced in a study of CD8 T cells in Susac syndrome. When the RNA was reverse transcribed, random hexamers were used with an input of about 0.45 to 1 ug. Using its own MiXCR run on the immunoSEQ multiplex PCR reads, TCRdb lists one record per CDR3 protein. Among roughly 200,000 distinct CDR3 sequences listed, roughly 94% were seen once. The sequenced sample was CD4+ T cells from PBMCs. These receptors came from a human donor with Susac syndrome.

This clonotype occurred a few times. The chain uses TRBV20-1 and TRBJ1-6, with D perhaps TRBD1 (5 bases). V was clipped by 5 bases and J by 7 bases, with 9 bases between them. Germline V CDR1 and CDR2: DFQATT, SNEGSKA (reference sequence). CDR3 size: 12 residues. The CDR3 DNA follows: TGCAGTGCTGGGACGGGAAATTCACCCCTCCACTTT. This translates into CSAGTGNSPLHF.

The rearrangement joins TRBV20-1 to TRBJ1-5, with a weak D call TRBD1 (5 bases). The CDR3 is 14 amino acids. Germline CDR1 and CDR2: DFQATT and SNEGSKA (reference sequence). The V gene lost 4 bases and the J gene lost 6 bases, with 16 bases spanning the gap. In nucleotides, the CDR3 is TGCAGTGCTACCGCGGACGTGGGGCTTCAGCCCCAGCATTTT. It translates to CSATADVGLQPQHF.

The rearrangement links TRBV13 to TRBJ2-1; 10 bases are shared with TRBD2. V lost 1 base, J lost 4 bases, and 1 base stayed unmatched. Germline-derived CDR1 and CDR2 are PRHDT and FYEKMQ (reference sequence). This CDR3 has 15 residues. DNA of the CDR3: TGTGCCAGCAGCTTAGTAGCGGGGGGTTACAATGAGCAGTTCTTC. It is translated as CASSLVAGGYNEQFF.

The chain has TRBV25-1 and TRBJ1-2; D is undetermined. The CDR3 length is 13 residues. Trimming stripped 4 bases from V and 1 base from J, with 7 bases between. CDR1 is MGHDK and CDR2 is SYGVNS in the germline V gene. The chain's CDR3 is CASSGSVNYGYTF. CDR3 DNA sequence: TGTGCCAGCAGTGGGTCAGTTAACTATGGCTACACCTTC.

The gene calls are TRBV20-1 and TRBJ2-3; TRBD1 aligns across 10 bases. CDR1 and CDR2 (germline): DFQATT, SNEGSKA (reference sequence). The CDR3 has 14 residues. This chain's CDR3 is CSRLGTGGTDTQYF. In nucleotides, the CDR3 is TGCAGCAGACTCGGGACAGGGGGCACAGATACGCAGTATTTT.

This chain links TRBV7-2 with TRBJ2-1; D might be TRBD1 or TRBD2, each matching 6 bases. The CDR3 has 15 residues. CDR1 and CDR2 (germline): SGHTA, FQGNSA. Trimming left V 7 bases short and J 4 bases short, with 17 bases between. DNA of the CDR3: TGTGCCAGCACTCCGGAGGGCCAGGGGTACAATGAGCAGTTCTTC. Protein product: CASTPEGQGYNEQFF.

V and J are TRBV27 and TRBJ2-3; 13 nucleotides align to TRBD2. V lost 5 bases, J lost 6 bases, and 8 bases stayed unmatched. CDR3 length equals 16 residues. Germline V gives CDR1 MNHEY, CDR2 SMNVEV (reference sequence). DNA of the CDR3: TGTGCCAGCAGTAAACCGGGACTAGCGGGAACGGATACGCAGTATTTT. This sequence encodes CASSKPGLAGTDTQYF.

This clonotype appeared once. V usage is TRBV2 and J usage is TRBJ2-7; D is perhaps TRBD1 (5 bases). Deletions cut 8 bases from V and 5 bases from J, with 10 bases between. Germline CDR1 SNHLY, CDR2 FYNNEI. The CDR3 is made up of 11 amino acids. The CDR3 loop is CASRRDNEQYF. CDR3 nucleotides: TGTGCCAGCCGCAGGGATAACGAGCAGTACTTC.

J is TRBJ2-5 and V is TRBV20-1, with 8 bases lining up with TRBD2. CDR3 length equals 13 residues. V gave up 4 bases and J gave up 6 bases; unmatched junction bases: 7. The germline CDR1 and CDR2 sequences are DFQATT and SNEGSKA (reference sequence). The CDR3 loop is CSAKAGVAKTQYF. In DNA form, the CDR3 reads TGCAGTGCTAAAGCGGGAGTAGCAAAGACCCAGTACTTC.

This chain uses TRBV29-1 with TRBJ2-7; 10 bases map to TRBD1. This CDR3 is 12 amino acids long. The ends lost 7 bases at V and 3 bases at J; junction bases unmatched: 3. Per germline, CDR1 SQVTM and CDR2 ANQGSEA. This chain's CDR3 is CSAGTGVYEQYF. As DNA, the CDR3 is TGCAGCGCCGGGACAGGGGTCTACGAGCAGTACTTC.

The CDR3 sequence is CASSQWGTEPYNEQFF. CDR3 DNA sequence: TGTGCCAGCAGTCAATGGGGGACAGAGCCCTACAATGAGCAGTTCTTC. J is TRBJ2-1 and V is TRBV27, with 7 bases identical to TRBD1. The CDR3 spans 16 residues. CDR1 is MNHEY and CDR2 is SMNVEV in the germline V gene (reference sequence). J lost 2 bases, V lost 5 bases, and 9 bases had no gene match.

This clonotype showed up just a few times. This chain connects TRBV19 to TRBJ2-5; D may correspond to TRBD1 or TRBD2 (5 bases each). The CDR3 consists of 13 residues. V was clipped by 5 bases and J by 2 bases, with 9 bases between them. Germline V CDR1 and CDR2: LNHDA, SQIVND (reference sequence). CDR3 in amino acids: CASSPGSQETQYF. The CDR3 DNA follows: TGTGCCAGTAGTCCAGGGAGTCAAGAGACCCAGTACTTC.

The chain has TRBV7-9 and TRBJ2-7; TRBD2 is a possible D gene (5 bases). The germline CDR1 and CDR2 sequences are SEHNR and FQNEAQ (reference sequence). CDR3 size: 14 residues. Trimming stripped 4 bases from V and 6 bases from J, with 16 bases between. The CDR3 DNA follows: TGTGCCAGCAGCTCGGACCTCGGGATCGGCGAGCAGTACTTC. This translates into CASSSDLGIGEQYF.

This rearrangement joins TRBV20-1 to TRBJ2-3, with 7 bases aligning to TRBD2. From germline, CDR1 is DFQATT and CDR2 SNEGSKA (reference sequence). The CDR3 totals 14 residues. CDR3: CRGPASGTTDTQYF. The DNA for the CDR3 is TGCAGGGGCCCGGCTAGCGGAACCACAGATACGCAGTATTTT.

The rearrangement uses TRBV6-1 and TRBJ2-7; either TRBD1 or TRBD2 may fit D (5 bases each). Germline V gene lookup returns CDR1 MNHNS and CDR2 SASEGT. CDR3 length equals 12 residues. The V and J ends lost 2 bases and 6 bases respectively, with 8 bases between them. The CDR3 region is CASSERGVEQYF. Written as DNA, the CDR3 is TGTGCCAGCAGTGAAAGAGGGGTCGAGCAGTACTTC.

The J gene is TRBJ1-2, the V gene TRBV2; TRBD1 matches 9 bases. Losses at the gene ends were 1 base for V and 6 bases for J; bases not matched to a gene: 3. The CDR3 spans 14 residues. CDR1 and CDR2 from the germline V gene are SNHLY and FYNNEI. CDR3 sequence (DNA): TGTGCCAGCAGTGAAGGACAGGGGGTCCATGGCTACACCTTC. Protein: CASSEGQGVHGYTF.

This chain uses TRBV3-1 with TRBJ2-4; a weak D match, TRBD2 (5 bases). The germline V and J ends were trimmed by 3 bases and 4 bases, with 13 bases remaining between them. Per the germline V gene, CDR1 is LGHDT and CDR2 is YNNKEL (reference sequence). The CDR3 is 15 residues long. For the CDR3, the DNA is TGTGCCAGCAGCCAGTTACGGCTAGCAAAAAACATTCAGTACTTC. This encodes CASSQLRLAKNIQYF.

The V and J genes are TRBV7-9 and TRBJ2-6; TRBD1 is a possible D gene (5 bases). The CDR3 extends over 17 amino acids. V shed 2 bases and J shed 1 base, with 12 bases lying between them. Per germline, CDR1 SEHNR and CDR2 FQNEAQ (reference sequence). CDR3 loop: CASSLRWGESGANVLTF. The CDR3 nucleotides are TGTGCCAGCAGCTTAAGGTGGGGCGAATCTGGGGCCAACGTCCTGACTTTC.

The chain links TRBV28 to TRBJ2-7, with 8 bases identical to TRBD2. With 2 bases clipped from V and 3 bases from J, the junction kept 3 bases outside the gene matches. Looked up from germline, CDR1 is MDHEN and CDR2 is SYDVKM. The CDR3 contains 14 residues. Here the CDR3 reads CASSLSGSFYEQYF. CDR3 nucleotides: TGTGCCAGCAGTTTAAGCGGGAGCTTCTACGAGCAGTACTTC.

The chain couples TRBV7-9 to TRBJ2-1; perhaps TRBD1 as D (6 bases). V was pared by 5 bases and J by 3 bases, with 20 bases between. CDR3 length: 17 amino acids. CDR1 and CDR2 (germline): SEHNR, FQNEAQ (reference sequence). The CDR3 region is CASSLDSEGENYNEQFF. The DNA for the CDR3 is TGTGCCAGCAGCCTCGATTCCGAGGGGGAGAACTACAATGAGCAGTTCTTC.

This chain uses TRBV30 with TRBJ1-4; no reliable D call. The CDR3 covers 14 residues. CDR1 is GTSNPN, CDR2 SVGIG, per germline (reference sequence). V was trimmed by 5 bases and J by 5 bases, leaving 15 bases between them. CDR3 loop: CAWGAPLGNEKLFF. CDR3 in DNA: TGTGCCTGGGGTGCACCCTTGGGGAATGAAAAACTGTTTTTT.

V and J are TRBV20-1 and TRBJ1-2, with TRBD1 as a possible D gene (6 bases). V was clipped by 3 bases and J by 3 bases, with 14 bases between them. CDR3 size: 14 residues. Germline-derived CDR1 and CDR2 are DFQATT and SNEGSKA (reference sequence). CDR3 in DNA: TGCAGTGCTAGTTACCCGGCAGGGGACTATGGCTACACCTTC. Protein: CSASYPAGDYGYTF.

This chain joins TRBV12-3 or TRBV12-4 and TRBJ2-6; D remains unclear. V was cut by 7 bases and J by 0 bases, with 10 bases left in between. The CDR3 spans 15 residues. The CDR3 region is CASTPWGSGANVLTF. The CDR3 coding sequence is TGTGCCAGCACGCCCTGGGGCTCTGGGGCCAACGTCCTGACTTTC.

The chain employs TRBV12-3 or TRBV12-4 and TRBJ1-1, with a possible D match to TRBD1 (5 bases). Trimming cost V 7 bases and J 0 bases, with 12 bases left between them. The CDR3 sequence is 14 residues long. CDR3 DNA: TGTGCCAGCACCCTGGCAGGGTTGAACACTGAAGCTTTCTTT. This gives the protein CASTLAGLNTEAFF.

CDR3 region: CASSPRRGSGREETQYF. CDR3 nucleotides: TGTGCCAGCAGCCCCCGCCGAGGCAGCGGGAGGGAAGAGACCCAGTACTTC. The J gene is TRBJ2-5, the V gene TRBV14, with 10 bases aligning to TRBD2. The CDR3 runs 17 residues. CDR1 and CDR2 from the germline V gene are SGHDN and FVKESK. With 4 bases clipped from V and 3 bases from J, the junction kept 11 bases outside the gene matches.

The V and J genes are TRBV28 and TRBJ2-7, with TRBD2 identical over 9 bases. Trimming took 6 bases from V and 4 from J; bases not matched to a gene: 13. CDR1 is MDHEN and CDR2 is SYDVKM in the germline V gene. The CDR3 runs 16 residues. CDR3 coding DNA: TGTGCCAGCAGCCCTCCCATTAGCGGGAGTCGGTACGAGCAGTACTTC. The encoded protein is CASSPPISGSRYEQYF.

The gene calls are TRBV20-1 and TRBJ2-7; D not certain. The CDR3 loop spans 12 amino acids. V shed 4 bases and J shed 2 bases, with 9 bases lying between them. In germline, CDR1 is DFQATT, CDR2 SNEGSKA (reference sequence). CDR3 residues: CSAKMSAYEQYF. In DNA, the CDR3 is TGCAGTGCTAAGATGTCCGCCTACGAGCAGTACTTC.

This clonotype was observed once. The V call is TRBV7-9, the J call TRBJ2-3; D is possibly TRBD1 (5 bases). The germline V gene has CDR1 SEHNR and CDR2 FQNEAQ (reference sequence). Trimming pared 5 bases from V and 4 bases from J, leaving 7 bases between. The CDR3 contains 12 residues. This CDR3 is CASSLTADTQYF. As DNA, the CDR3 is TGTGCCAGCAGCCTGACAGCAGATACGCAGTATTTT.

The J gene is TRBJ2-2, the V gene TRBV20-1, with 12 positions matching TRBD2. The junction had 4 bases not matched to a gene; V was cut back by 3 bases and J by 5 bases. The CDR3 is 15 amino acids. Germline CDR1 is DFQATT and CDR2 is SNEGSKA (reference sequence). CDR3: CSARTSGGGTGELFF. The CDR3 DNA sequence: TGCAGTGCTAGGACTAGCGGGGGTGGAACCGGGGAGCTGTTTTTT.

This rearrangement joins TRBV5-4 to TRBJ2-1; 15 nucleotides match TRBD2. Germline V gene sequence: CDR1 SGHNT, CDR2 YYREEE (reference sequence). V trimming: 6 bases; J trimming: 2 bases; junction bases outside the gene matches: 15. This CDR3 is 20 amino acids long. The CDR3: CASIQRLGTSGGSPYNEQFF. The CDR3 nucleotides are TGTGCCAGCATCCAGAGGCTCGGGACTAGCGGGGGGAGTCCCTACAATGAGCAGTTCTTC.

V gene TRBV29-1 combines with J gene TRBJ2-7; a weak D match, TRBD1 (6 bases). CDR3 length: 13 amino acids. The ends were cut back, 6 bases at V and 5 bases at J, with 17 bases in the middle. Germline V gene data show CDR1 as SQVTM and CDR2 as ANQGSEA. The CDR3, as DNA: TGCAGCGTGAGGGGGTTTACGGACAACGAGCAGTACTTC. Amino acid sequence: CSVRGFTDNEQYF.